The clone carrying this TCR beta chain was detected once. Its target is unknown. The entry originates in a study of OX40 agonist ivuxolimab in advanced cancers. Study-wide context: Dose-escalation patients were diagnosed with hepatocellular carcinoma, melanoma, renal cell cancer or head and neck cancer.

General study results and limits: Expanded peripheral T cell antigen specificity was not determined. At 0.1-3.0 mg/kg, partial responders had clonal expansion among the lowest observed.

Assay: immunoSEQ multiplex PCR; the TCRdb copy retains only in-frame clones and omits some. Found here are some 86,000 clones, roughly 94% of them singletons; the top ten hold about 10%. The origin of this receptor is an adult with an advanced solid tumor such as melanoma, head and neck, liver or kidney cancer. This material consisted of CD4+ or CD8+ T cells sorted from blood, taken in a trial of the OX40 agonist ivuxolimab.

In DNA form, the CDR3 reads TGTGCCATCATTCCCGGGACAGGGGGCGAGACCCAGTACTTC. It yields the protein CAIIPGTGGETQYF. The V and J genes are TRBV7-9 and TRBJ2-5; TRBD1 aligns across 12 bases. The length of the CDR3 is 14 residues. From germline, CDR1 is SEHNR and CDR2 FQNEAQ (reference sequence). Unmatched junction bases numbered 8, after V lost 10 bases and J lost 5 bases.